These 24 T cell receptor beta chains came from one sample sequenced in a study of Ad26.COV2.S vaccination and SARS-CoV-2 variants. The treatment is: around 19 received Ad26.COV2.S at low or high dose, single or two shots; 5 received placebo; per-sample allocation not given. Sampling was performed 63 days after the first vaccine or placebo injection. Sequenced by immunoSEQ multiplex PCR; TCRdb stores in-frame clones only, minus some. The sample consists of approximately 400,000 clones, more than 75% of them appearing once. The sequencing here drew on peripheral blood, taken in a trial of Ad26.COV2.S vaccine versus placebo. The receptors derive from a person aged 18-65 years who received the Ad26.COV2.S COVID-19 vaccine or a placebo.

In DNA, the CDR3 is TGTGCCTGGAGAGGCAGGACCGATTCACCCCTCCACTTT. Its translation is CAWRGRTDSPLHF. This chain uses TRBV30 with TRBJ1-6; D gene ambiguous. Germline V gene sequence: CDR1 GTSNPN, CDR2 SVGIG (reference sequence). V lost 3 bases and J 8 bases, leaving 11 bases between the germline ends. The CDR3 is 13 amino acids.

Ten or more counts support this clone. The chain recombines TRBV9 with TRBJ1-5; tentative D call: TRBD1 (5 bases). CDR1 is SGDLS and CDR2 is YYNGEE in the germline V gene. V shed 4 bases and J shed 4 bases, with 15 bases lying between them. The CDR3 runs to 15 residues. The CDR3 nucleotides are TGTGCCAGCAGCCCGGGAGGGGCTGGGAATCAGCCCCAGCATTTT. It is translated as CASSPGGAGNQPQHF.

In its sample, this clone was seen a few times. The genes are TRBV19 and TRBJ2-2, with a weak D call TRBD1 (5 bases). Between the trimmed V and J ends, which lost 4 bases and 4 bases, there was a span of 16 bases. This CDR3 is built from 16 residues. Germline lookup yields CDR1 LNHDA and CDR2 SQIVND (reference sequence). The CDR3 protein is CASSRGFRASTGELFF. The CDR3 DNA follows: TGTGCCAGTAGTAGGGGCTTCCGGGCGAGCACCGGGGAGCTGTTTTTT. Filled out from reference TRBV19 and TRBJ2-2, the complete variable domain reads DGGITQSPKYLFRKEGQNVTLSCEQNLNHDAMYWYRQDPGQGLRLIYYSQIVNDFQKGDIAEGYSVSREKKESFPLTVTSAQKNPTAFYLCASSRGFRASTGELFFGEGSRLTVL.

The chain combines TRBV6-6 with TRBJ1-2; TRBD1 matches at 11 bases. The CDR3 extends over 14 amino acids. Per the germline V gene, CDR1 is MNHNY and CDR2 is SVGAGI (reference sequence). J gave up 7 bases and V 5 bases, and 6 bases lay outside the gene matches. The CDR3 bases are TGTGCCAGCAGTCAGGACAGGGGGCTTGGTGGCTACACCTTC. The encoded protein is CASSQDRGLGGYTF.

The chain is built from TRBV6-5 and TRBJ2-3, with 9 bases matching TRBD1. CDR3 length: 16 amino acids. The V and J ends lost 0 bases and 3 bases, in that order; junction bases with no gene match: 4. Germline CDR1 reads MNHEY; CDR2 reads SVGAGI. The CDR3 sequence is CASSYSAGTGTDTQYF. DNA of the CDR3: TGTGCCAGCAGTTACTCCGCCGGGACAGGGACAGATACGCAGTATTTT.

V is TRBV6-2 or TRBV6-3 and J is TRBJ1-1, with 8 bases aligning to TRBD1. Germline values: CDR1 MNHEY, CDR2 SVGEGT. The CDR3 runs to 16 residues. V trimming: 4 bases; J trimming: 4 bases; junction bases outside the gene matches: 11. CDR3 sequence (DNA): TGTGCCAGCAGTTCCCGACGGACAGGGACGGCCACTGAAGCTTTCTTT. Residues: CASSSRRTGTATEAFF.

The J gene is TRBJ2-5, the V gene TRBV27; D call uncertain. Trimming took off 4 bases at V and 2 bases at J, with 14 bases between the two ends. The CDR3 is 15 amino acids. Germline V gene data show CDR1 as MNHEY and CDR2 as SMNVEV (reference sequence). CDR3 in DNA: TGTGCCAGCAGTTCCCTGGACGGTAGGCAAGAGACCCAGTACTTC. Protein product: CASSSLDGRQETQYF.

This clone appeared many times. The rearrangement uses TRBV6-5 and TRBJ2-7; D assignment may be TRBD1 or TRBD2 (6 bases each). CDR1 is MNHEY and CDR2 is SVGAGI in the germline V gene. Deletions cut 6 bases from V and 3 bases from J, with 12 bases between. The CDR3 is 13 amino acids. The CDR3 is CASSTGTLYEQYF. The CDR3, as DNA: TGTGCCAGCAGCACAGGGACTCTCTACGAGCAGTACTTC.

CDR3 coding DNA: TGTGCCAGCAGTCGCGGAAACTATGGCTACACCTTC. Encoded protein: CASSRGNYGYTF. The chain joins TRBV2 to TRBJ1-2; D gene ambiguous. The CDR3 is made up of 12 amino acids. Germline CDR1 reads SNHLY; CDR2 reads FYNNEI. Trimming cost V 5 bases and J 2 bases, with 6 bases left between them.

This clone was recorded a few times. Other nucleotide sequences from this sample produce the same CDR3. The chain links TRBV29-1 to TRBJ1-1; D is unclear. CDR3 length: 12 amino acids. Deletions cut 3 bases from V and 5 bases from J, with 10 bases between. From germline, CDR1 is SQVTM and CDR2 ANQGSEA. This chain's CDR3 is CSVERSGTEAFF. DNA for the CDR3: TGCAGCGTTGAGAGGTCGGGAACTGAAGCTTTCTTT.

The rearrangement links TRBV10-3 to TRBJ2-7; possibly TRBD1 for D (6 bases). Per germline, CDR1 ENHRY and CDR2 SYGVKD. Trimming removed 6 bases from V and 1 base from J, with 13 bases in between. CDR3 length equals 14 residues. The CDR3 nucleotides are TGTGCCATCAGGAGGGACACTACATCCTACGAGCAGTACTTC. Translated, it gives CAIRRDTTSYEQYF.

This clone is a singleton in its sample. CDR3 DNA sequence: TGTGCCAGCAGCCAAGTTCTAGGGCCGGCGGGGGAAAAACTGTTTTTT. It codes for CASSQVLGPAGEKLFF. The J gene is TRBJ1-4, the V gene TRBV14, with no clear D. This CDR3 comprises 16 residues. CDR1 and CDR2 from the germline V gene are SGHDN and FVKESK. Trimming took off 1 base at V and 8 bases at J, with 17 bases between the two ends. Looking up the rest from reference TRBV14 and TRBJ1-4 gives the full variable domain: EAGVTQFPSHSVIEKGQTVTLRCDPISGHDNLYWYRRVMGKEIKFLLHFVKESKQDESGMPNNRFLAERTGGTYSTLKVQPAELEDSGVYFCASSQVLGPAGEKLFFGSGTQLSVL.

The chain couples TRBV30 to TRBJ1-1; D gene ambiguous. Per the germline V gene, CDR1 is GTSNPN and CDR2 is SVGIG (reference sequence). With 0 bases removed from V and 5 bases from J, the gap between germline ends came to 10 bases. This CDR3 is built from 13 residues. CDR3 nucleotide sequence: TGTGCCTGGAGTGTAGGAGGTGTTACTGAAGCTTTCTTT. As protein: CAWSVGGVTEAFF.

The chain couples TRBV5-8 to TRBJ2-1, with D perhaps TRBD2 (6 bases). V shed 2 bases and J shed 8 bases, with 14 bases lying between them. Germline CDR1 reads SGHTS; CDR2 reads YDEGEE. The CDR3 contains 14 residues. The CDR3 DNA reads as TGTGCCAGCAGCTTAATACTAGCCAGCGATGAGCAGTTCTTC. It codes for CASSLILASDEQFF.

CDR3 DNA: TGTGCCAGCTCCGGACTGGACCGCTCCTACGAGCAGTACTTC. It is translated as CASSGLDRSYEQYF. This rearrangement joins TRBV18 to TRBJ2-7; TRBD2 might be the D (5 bases). The CDR3 contains 14 residues. The germline CDR1 and CDR2 sequences are KGHSH and LQKENI. The germline V and J ends were trimmed by 6 bases and 0 bases, with 12 bases remaining between them.

The chain couples TRBV9 to TRBJ1-5, with D perhaps matching TRBD1 (6 bases). In germline, CDR1 is SGDLS, CDR2 YYNGEE. The CDR3 totals 15 residues. V lost 0 bases and J lost 3, with 10 bases in between. This CDR3 is CASSVGAGVNQPQHF. CDR3 nucleotides: TGTGCCAGCAGCGTAGGGGCAGGGGTCAATCAGCCCCAGCATTTT. Full variable domain (rest looked up from reference TRBV9 and TRBJ1-5): DSGVTQTPKHLITATGQRVTLRCSPRSGDLSVYWYQQSLDQGLQFLIQYYNGEERAKGNILERFSAQQFPDLHSELNLSSLELGDSALYFCASSVGAGVNQPQHFGDGTRLSIL.

In its sample, this clone was seen once. The V call is TRBV10-2, the J call TRBJ2-7; weak D call: TRBD2 (6 bases). Germline-derived CDR1 and CDR2 are WSHSY and SAAADI. This CDR3 region has 13 residues. The V end lost 6 bases, the J end lost 0 bases, and 9 bases lay between the germline ends. The CDR3 sequence is CASRETSSYEQYF. CDR3 DNA: TGCGCCAGCAGGGAGACTAGCTCCTACGAGCAGTACTTC.

The gene calls are TRBV3-1 (or the pseudogene TRBV3-2) and TRBJ1-4; D is uncertain. CDR3 size: 14 residues. Trimming stripped 2 bases from V and 4 bases from J, with 8 bases between. The germline V gene has CDR1 LGHDT and CDR2 YNNKEL (reference sequence). CDR3 nucleotide sequence: TGTGCCAGCAGCCAACGACGGGTTAATGAAAAACTGTTTTTT. Protein: CASSQRRVNEKLFF.

This clone was counted once. V and J are TRBV28 and TRBJ1-6; 7 bases agree with TRBD1. This CDR3 region has 17 residues. The V segment lost 6 bases and the J segment 9 bases; nucleotides outside the gene matches: 17. Germline assignment: CDR1 MDHEN and CDR2 SYDVKM. The CDR3 protein is CASSTLGTAAFSSPLHF. The CDR3 DNA follows: TGTGCCAGCAGCACCCTTGGGACAGCAGCCTTTAGTTCACCCCTCCACTTT.

The chain links TRBV18 to TRBJ2-1; 9 bases match TRBD1. The CDR3 has 15 amino acids. The V segment lost 3 bases and the J segment 4 bases; nucleotides outside the gene matches: 4. Looked up from germline, CDR1 is KGHSH and CDR2 is LQKENI. CDR3 nucleotides: TGTGCCAGCTCACCCAGACAGGGGGTTTACAATGAGCAGTTCTTC. Its translation is CASSPRQGVYNEQFF.

This clone was seen a handful of times. The chain links TRBV7-9 to TRBJ2-7, with no clear D. CDR1 and CDR2 from the germline V gene are SEHNR and FQNEAQ (reference sequence). The V and J ends lost 3 bases and 6 bases respectively, with 9 bases between them. This CDR3 is 12 amino acids long. CDR3 region: CASSFGVGEQYF. In DNA, the CDR3 is TGTGCCAGCAGCTTCGGAGTTGGCGAGCAGTACTTC. Full variable domain (outside the CDR3, taken from reference TRBV7-9 and TRBJ2-7): DTGVSQNPRHKITKRGQNVTFRCDPISEHNRLYWYRQTLGQGPEFLTYFQNEAQLEKSRLLSDRFSAERPKGSFSTLEIQRTEQGDSAMYLCASSFGVGEQYFGPGTRLTVT.

The chain carries TRBV5-1 and TRBJ2-2; TRBD1 aligns across 9 bases. The V segment lost 4 bases and the J segment 7 bases; nucleotides outside the gene matches: 8. Germline V CDR1 and CDR2: SGHRS, YFSETQ. The CDR3 sequence is 15 residues long. CDR3 region: CASSRDRVLSGELFF. CDR3 in DNA: TGCGCCAGCAGCCGGGACAGGGTCTTGAGCGGGGAGCTGTTTTTT.

CDR3 in DNA: TGTGCCAGCAGCTTATTTCATGGCAGTTTGGACGGGGCCAACGTCCTGACTTTC. Protein: CASSLFHGSLDGANVLTF. The chain links TRBV11-2 to TRBJ2-6, with no clear D. The ends were cut back, 2 bases at V and 4 bases at J, with 18 bases in the middle. The CDR3 covers 18 residues. Germline CDR1 reads SGHAT; CDR2 reads FQNNGV. The complete variable domain, with remaining parts taken from reference TRBV11-2 and TRBJ2-6, reads EAGVAQSPRYKIIEKRQSVAFWCNPISGHATLYWYQQILGQGPKLLIQFQNNGVVDDSQLPKDRFSAERLKGVDSTLKIQPAKLEDSAVYLCASSLFHGSLDGANVLTFGAGSRLTVL.

This sequence joins TRBV7-9 and TRBJ2-7; 7 positions match TRBD2. Germline V gene sequence: CDR1 SEHNR, CDR2 FQNEAQ (reference sequence). The V gene end was trimmed by 6 bases and the J gene end by 3 bases; junction bases not matched to a gene: 5. The CDR3 extends over 13 amino acids. The CDR3 is CASSLGTIYEQYF. CDR3 sequence (DNA): TGTGCCAGCAGTTTGGGGACTATCTACGAGCAGTACTTC.